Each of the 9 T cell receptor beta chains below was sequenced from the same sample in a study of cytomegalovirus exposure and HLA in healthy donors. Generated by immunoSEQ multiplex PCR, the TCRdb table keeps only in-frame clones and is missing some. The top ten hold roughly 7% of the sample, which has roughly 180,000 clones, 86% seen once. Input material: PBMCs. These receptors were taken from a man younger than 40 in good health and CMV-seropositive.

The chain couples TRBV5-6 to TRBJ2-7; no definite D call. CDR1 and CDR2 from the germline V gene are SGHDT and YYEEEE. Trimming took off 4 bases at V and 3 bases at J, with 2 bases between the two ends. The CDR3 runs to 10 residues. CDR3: CASSGYEQYF. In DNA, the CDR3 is TGTGCCAGCAGCGGCTACGAGCAGTACTTC.

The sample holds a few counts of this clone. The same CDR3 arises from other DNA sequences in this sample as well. CDR3 protein: CASSYLGTEAFF. CDR3 bases: TGTGCCAGCAGTTATTTAGGCACTGAAGCTTTCTTT. The chain uses TRBV6-5 and TRBJ1-1; D remains ambiguous. The V and J ends lost 3 bases and 4 bases respectively, with 6 bases between them. The CDR3 has 12 residues. The germline CDR1 and CDR2 sequences are MNHEY and SVGAGI.

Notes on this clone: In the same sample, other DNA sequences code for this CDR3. The CDR3 DNA is TGCGCCAGCAGCCAAGAAGTGACTGGGGACACTGAAGCTTTCTTT. Its protein product is CASSQEVTGDTEAFF. V usage is TRBV4-1 and J usage is TRBJ1-1; D is unclear. Trimming took off 0 bases at V and 3 bases at J, with 11 bases between the two ends. The germline CDR1 and CDR2 sequences are MGHRA and YSYEKL. CDR3 length: 15 amino acids.

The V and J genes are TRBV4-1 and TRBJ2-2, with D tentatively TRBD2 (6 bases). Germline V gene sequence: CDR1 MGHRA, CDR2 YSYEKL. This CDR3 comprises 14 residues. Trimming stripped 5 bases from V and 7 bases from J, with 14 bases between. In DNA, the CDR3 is TGCGCCAGCAGCTTAACCGGGGGAAACGGGGAGCTGTTTTTT. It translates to CASSLTGGNGELFF.

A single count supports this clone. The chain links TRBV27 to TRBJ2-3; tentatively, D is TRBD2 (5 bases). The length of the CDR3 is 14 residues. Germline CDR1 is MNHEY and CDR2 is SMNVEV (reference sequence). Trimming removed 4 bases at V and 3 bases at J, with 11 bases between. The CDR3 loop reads CASSWTALTDTQYF. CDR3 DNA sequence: TGTGCCAGCAGTTGGACTGCACTGACAGATACGCAGTATTTT.

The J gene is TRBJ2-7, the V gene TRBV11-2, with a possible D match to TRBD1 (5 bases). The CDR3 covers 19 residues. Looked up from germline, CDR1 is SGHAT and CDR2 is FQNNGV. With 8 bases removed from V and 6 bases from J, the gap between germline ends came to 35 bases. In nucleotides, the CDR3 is TGTGCCAGCGGCAATAGGGTATCGGACACCCGGCTTCGGGTGGTCGAGCAGTACTTC. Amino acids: CASGNRVSDTRLRVVEQYF.

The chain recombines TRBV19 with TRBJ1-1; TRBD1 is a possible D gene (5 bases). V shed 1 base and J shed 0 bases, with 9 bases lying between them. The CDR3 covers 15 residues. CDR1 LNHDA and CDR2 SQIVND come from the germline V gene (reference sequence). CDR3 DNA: TGTGCCAGTAGTATAGTCACAGGCCTGAACACTGAAGCTTTCTTT. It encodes CASSIVTGLNTEAFF.

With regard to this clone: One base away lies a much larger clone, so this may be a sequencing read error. For the CDR3, the DNA is TGTGCCAGCAGCTTAGTTTACATGAACACTGAAGCTTTCTTT. Encoded protein: CASSLVYMNTEAFF. The rearrangement joins TRBV7-9 to TRBJ1-1; D unresolved. Trimming cost V 1 base and J 0 bases, with 6 bases left between them. The CDR3 is made up of 14 amino acids. The germline CDR1 and CDR2 sequences are SEHNR and FQNEAQ (reference sequence).

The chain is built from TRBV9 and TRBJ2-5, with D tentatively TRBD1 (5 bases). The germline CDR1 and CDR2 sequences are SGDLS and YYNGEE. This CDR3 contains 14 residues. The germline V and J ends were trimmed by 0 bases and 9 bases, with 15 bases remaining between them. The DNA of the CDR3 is TGTGCCAGCAGCGTAGAGGTCGGACAAGGGGCCCAGTACTTC. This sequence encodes CASSVEVGQGAQYF.